This is a list of T cell receptor beta chains from one sample in a study of cytomegalovirus exposure and HLA in healthy donors. The protocol was immunoSEQ multiplex PCR, while the TCRdb copy is restricted to in-frame clones and leaves out a portion. The sample records about 120,000 clones, less than 85% being singletons. Source material: PBMCs. The origin of the receptors is a man aged 18 to 30 in good health and CMV-seropositive. The CDR3 runs from the conserved cysteine through the conserved F or W. The D gene is left open where the match is weak. Only some rows state a clone size, as once, few, many or a class for expanded clones.

abundance,j_gene,v_gene,d_gene,CDR3aa,CDR3nt
NA,TRBJ1-4,TRBV9,NA,CASSVGTSATNEKLFF,TGTGCCAGCAGCGTAGGGACAAGCGCAACTAATGAAAAACTGTTTTTT
once,TRBJ2-7,TRBV6-1,TRBD2,CASSEAGGEAYEQYF,TGTGCCAGCAGTGAAGCTGGGGGGGAAGCCTACGAGCAGTACTTC
NA,TRBJ1-2,TRBV7-6,TRBD1,CASSPGQGDGYTF,TGTGCCAGCAGCCCTGGCCAGGGGGATGGCTACACCTTC
NA,TRBJ2-7,TRBV7-2,TRBD1,CASSSNSGGWYEQYF,TGTGCCAGCAGCTCCAATTCAGGGGGCTGGTACGAGCAGTACTTC
few,TRBJ2-2,TRBV30,NA,CAWTTGVSTGELFF,TGTGCCTGGACGACGGGGGTGAGCACCGGGGAGCTGTTTTTT
NA,TRBJ1-1,TRBV28,TRBD1,CASSWTGPEAFF,TGTGCCAGCAGTTGGACAGGGCCTGAAGCTTTCTTT
NA,TRBJ2-6,TRBV5-1,NA,CASSPRTQGIFFSGANVLTF,TGCGCCAGCAGCCCAAGGACCCAGGGAATTTTTTTCTCTGGGGCCAACGTCCTGACTTTC
NA,TRBJ1-4,TRBV2,NA,CASREEALVRTNEKLFF,TGTGCCAGCAGGGAGGAGGCTTTAGTGCGAACTAATGAAAAACTGTTTTTT
NA,TRBJ2-1,TRBV7-9,TRBD2,CASSFTSGGAYNEQFF,TGTGCCAGCAGCTTCACTAGCGGGGGGGCCTACAATGAGCAGTTCTTC
NA,TRBJ1-6,TRBV28,NA,CASSWRQANSPLHF,TGTGCCAGCAGTTGGCGACAGGCCAATTCACCCCTCCACTTT
NA,TRBJ1-4,TRBV30,TRBD1,CAWSTGGKVEKLFF,TGTGCCTGGAGTACAGGGGGCAAGGTTGAAAAACTGTTTTTT
NA,TRBJ1-2,TRBV4-1,TRBD1,CASSQDEGQRYGYTF,TGCGCCAGCAGCCAAGATGAGGGACAGCGCTATGGCTACACCTTC
NA,TRBJ2-7,TRBV19,TRBD1,CASSVPGQGLYEQYF,TGTGCCAGTAGTGTCCCCGGACAGGGGCTTTACGAGCAGTACTTC
NA,TRBJ2-3,TRBV9,NA,CASSVDSDTQYF,TGTGCCAGCAGCGTAGATTCTGATACGCAGTATTTT
NA,TRBJ2-2,TRBV6-5,NA,CASSYSAARPGELFF,TGTGCCAGCAGTTACTCGGCGGCTCGCCCCGGGGAGCTGTTTTTT
NA,TRBJ1-2,TRBV27,NA,CASGRTGNYGYTF,TGTGCCAGCGGTCGAACAGGAAACTATGGCTACACCTTC
NA,TRBJ2-5,TRBV2,TRBD2,CASSEEAGGGETQYF,TGTGCCAGCAGTGAAGAAGCGGGGGGGGGAGAGACCCAGTACTTC
NA,TRBJ1-1,TRBV29-1,TRBD1,CSVAQGATEAFF,TGCAGCGTTGCACAGGGGGCAACTGAAGCTTTCTTT
NA,TRBJ1-2,TRBV19,NA,CASSEQGGYGYTF,TGTGCCAGTAGTGAACAGGGTGGATATGGCTACACCTTC
NA,TRBJ1-6,TRBV5-5,TRBD1,CASRPAPGQGNSPLHF,TGTGCCAGCCGTCCAGCACCGGGACAGGGAAATTCACCCCTCCACTTT
few,TRBJ1-6,TRBV28,TRBD1,CASSRGDRNNSPLHF,TGTGCCAGCAGTCGTGGGGACAGGAATAATTCACCCCTCCACTTT
NA,TRBJ1-2,TRBV6-1,TRBD1,CASCPGQGTNYGYTF,TGTGCCAGCTGCCCGGGACAGGGCACTAACTATGGCTACACCTTC
NA,TRBJ2-7,TRBV5-4,NA,CASSLVDTAYEQYF,TGTGCCAGCAGCTTGGTTGACACGGCCTACGAGCAGTACTTC
NA,TRBJ2-1,TRBV7-3,NA,CASSSIAGDEQFF,TGTGCCAGCAGCTCGATTGCCGGGGATGAGCAGTTCTTC
few,TRBJ1-6,TRBV4-2,NA,CASSLPRTGPESSSYNSPLHF,TGTGCCAGCAGCCTCCCCCGAACAGGGCCCGAGAGTAGCTCCTATAATTCACCCCTCCACTTT
NA,TRBJ1-2,TRBV2,TRBD1,CASSEQGAGGYTF,TGTGCCAGCAGTGAGCAGGGGGCGGGAGGCTACACCTTC
NA,TRBJ2-1,TRBV28,NA,CASSFPRSPVYNEQFF,TGTGCCAGCAGCTTTCCCCGGAGTCCCGTATACAATGAGCAGTTCTTC
once,TRBJ2-1,TRBV28,NA,CASSLSMGRGDNEQFF,TGTGCCAGCAGCCTTAGTATGGGTCGGGGAGATAATGAGCAGTTCTTC
NA,TRBJ2-1,TRBV6-1,TRBD1,CASKTEDRVFDEQFF,TGTGCCAGCAAGACTGAAGACAGGGTCTTCGATGAGCAGTTCTTC
once,TRBJ2-7,TRBV5-1,NA,CASSIDYGTSYEQYF,TGCGCCAGCAGCATCGACTACGGGACAAGCTACGAGCAGTACTTC
NA,TRBJ2-5,TRBV27,TRBD1,CASSLFRTGGETQYF,TGTGCCAGCAGTTTATTTCGGACAGGAGGAGAGACCCAGTACTTC
NA,TRBJ1-2,TRBV6-5,NA,CASNPGLGDYGYTF,TGTGCCAGCAACCCGGGACTAGGTGACTATGGCTACACCTTC
NA,TRBJ1-5,TRBV5-6,NA,CASSSGNQPQHF,TGTGCCAGCAGCTCGGGTAATCAGCCCCAGCATTTT
NA,TRBJ2-3,TRBV13,NA,CASSLTQPRGDTQYF,TGTGCCAGCAGCTTGACACAACCTAGGGGAGATACGCAGTATTTT
NA,TRBJ1-2,TRBV25-1,NA,CASSSHGAGGYGYTF,TGTGCCAGCTCCTCCCATGGGGCAGGTGGCTATGGCTACACCTTC
NA,TRBJ2-5,TRBV5-1,TRBD2,CASSRGGAGQEETQYF,TGCGCCAGCAGCCGCGGGGGGGCAGGTCAGGAGGAGACCCAGTACTTC
NA,TRBJ1-1,TRBV7-3,NA,CASSFGENTEAFF,TGTGCCAGCAGCTTCGGGGAGAACACTGAAGCTTTCTTT
NA,TRBJ2-2,TRBV29-1,NA,CSVWSPRSGELFF,TGCAGCGTCTGGTCCCCGAGGAGCGGGGAGCTGTTTTTT
NA,TRBJ2-5,TRBV4-1,TRBD2,CASSPPGLAGGLQETQYF,TGCGCCAGCAGCCCCCCGGGGCTAGCGGGGGGGCTGCAAGAGACCCAGTACTTC
NA,TRBJ2-2,TRBV7-9,TRBD1,CASTHGYTGDLNTGELFF,TGTGCCAGCACCCACGGGTATACAGGGGATTTGAACACCGGGGAGCTGTTTTTT
once,TRBJ2-4,TRBV11-2,NA,CASSAGTLVAKNIQYF,TGTGCCAGCAGCGCCGGGACATTAGTAGCCAAAAACATTCAGTACTTC
NA,TRBJ1-4,TRBV15,NA,CATSSGQSNEKLFF,TGTGCCACCAGCAGTGGACAGTCTAATGAAAAACTGTTTTTT
NA,TRBJ2-1,TRBV27,TRBD2,CASSLGLAGYNEQFF,TGTGCCAGCAGCCTTGGACTAGCGGGGTACAATGAGCAGTTCTTC
once,TRBJ2-7,TRBV6-5,NA,CASSRLYEQYF,TGTGCCAGCAGCCGTCTTTACGAGCAGTACTTC
NA,TRBJ1-5,TRBV6-1,NA,CASSEDFGNQPQHF,TGTGCCAGCAGTGAAGATTTCGGCAATCAGCCCCAGCATTTT
NA,TRBJ1-1,TRBV29-1,NA,CSVARTSNTEAFF,TGCAGCGTTGCCAGGACATCCAACACTGAAGCTTTCTTT
NA,TRBJ2-6,TRBV9,NA,CASSVSTAPANVLTF,TGTGCCAGCAGCGTATCCACAGCCCCGGCCAACGTCCTGACTTTC
NA,TRBJ1-5,TRBV6-5,TRBD1,CASRELRGPHQPQHF,TGTGCCAGCAGGGAGCTCAGGGGGCCGCATCAGCCCCAGCATTTT
NA,TRBJ1-2,TRBV6-5,NA,CASGESSSGYTF,TGTGCCAGCGGGGAGTCGAGTAGTGGCTACACCTTC
NA,TRBJ2-1,TRBV7-2,TRBD2,CASSSALAGGPGEQFF,TGTGCCAGCAGTTCCGCCCTAGCGGGGGGTCCAGGGGAGCAGTTCTTC